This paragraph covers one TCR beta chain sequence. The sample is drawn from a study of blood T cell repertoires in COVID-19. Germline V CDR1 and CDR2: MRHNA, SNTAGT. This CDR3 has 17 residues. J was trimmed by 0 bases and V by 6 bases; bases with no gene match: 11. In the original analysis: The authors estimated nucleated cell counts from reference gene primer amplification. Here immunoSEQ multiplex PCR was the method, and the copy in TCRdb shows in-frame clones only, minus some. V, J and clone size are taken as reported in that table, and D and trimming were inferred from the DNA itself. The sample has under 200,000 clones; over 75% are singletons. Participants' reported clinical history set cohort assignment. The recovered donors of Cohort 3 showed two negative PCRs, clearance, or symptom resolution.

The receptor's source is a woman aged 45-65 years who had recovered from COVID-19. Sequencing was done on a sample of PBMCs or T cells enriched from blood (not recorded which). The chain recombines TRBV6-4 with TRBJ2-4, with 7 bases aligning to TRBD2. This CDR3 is CASRMPSGLIAKNIQYF. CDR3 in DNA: TGTGCCAGCAGGATGCCTAGCGGCCTTATAGCCAAAAACATTCAGTACTTC.